Ten or more counts support the clone carrying this T cell receptor beta chain. Its antigen is still unknown. The data stem from a study of neurological immune-mediated disorders. The cDNA was generated through 5'RACE incorporating 10-nucleotide random UMIs. MiXCR was run by TCRdb on the 5' RACE reads, yielding one entry per CDR3 protein. The repertoire holds about 28,000 distinct CDR3 sequences, with about 12% as singletons. Blood bank volunteers in Maryland, USA, served as healthy controls. PBMCs numbering 2 million and stored at -80 C yielded the unsorted libraries. The study, taken as a whole, reports: None of the CDR3 amino acid sequences of expanded clones recurred across subjects, suggesting private repertoires in all groups.

The length of the CDR3 is 16 residues. Germline CDR1 and CDR2: KGHSH and LQKENI. J lost 2 bases, V lost 1 base, and 7 bases had no gene match. The source material was PBMCs. The V call is TRBV18, the J call TRBJ1-2; TRBD1 matches 7 bases. The receptor was isolated from a woman aged 55-69 years in good health. CDR3 nucleotide sequence: TGTGCCAGCTCACCACGGGACAGCCCATCGAACTATGGCTACACCTTC. This sequence encodes CASSPRDSPSNYGYTF. Supplemented by reference TRBV18 and TRBJ1-2, the full variable domain reads NAGVMQNPRHLVRRRGQEARLRCSPMKGHSHVYWYRQLPEEGLKFMVYLQKENIIDESGMPKERFSAEFPKEGPSILRIQQVVRGDSAAYFCASSPRDSPSNYGYTFGSGTRLTVV.